Here is one T cell receptor (beta chain) with its context. The data belong to a study of CD8+CD57+ T cells in acquired aplastic anemia. It was genomic DNA that served as the template for profiling TCR beta VDJ and CDR3. Each CDR3 protein gets one entry after TCRdb re-called the reads with MiXCR. The repertoire has around 190,000 distinct CDR3 sequences, around 63% of them found once; the top ten carry about 29%. The J segment lost 1 base and the V segment lost 0 bases, leaving 6 bases of the junction unmatched. The germline CDR1 and CDR2 sequences are MNHEY and SMNVEV (reference sequence). The length of the CDR3 is 16 residues.

The chain uses TRBV27 and TRBJ2-7; 7 bases fit TRBD2. This receptor was taken from a human donor in good health. The specimen was sorted CD4+, CD8+, or CD8+CD57+ T cells (not recorded which) from PBMCs. As DNA, the CDR3 is TGTGCCAGCAGTTTATCCTGGACTAGTTCATCCTACGAGCAGTACTTC. Translation: CASSLSWTSSSYEQYF.